One sample yielded the 30 T cell receptor beta chains listed below, sequenced in a study of shared clonotypes between healthy human individuals. CD45RO-negative CD8 cells positively selected for CCR7 made up the naive population, which excluded terminally differentiated effector memory CD45RA+ cells. Clones were read by immunoSEQ multiplex PCR, and TCRdb kept only the in-frame ones, dropping some. This table holds millions of clones, over 85% found once. The sequencing input was naive CD8+ T cells sorted from blood. These receptors were obtained from a man between 18 and 35 years old in good health.

This clone was picked up a small number of times. In nucleotides, the CDR3 is TGTGCCGGCCGGGGTAACGGGAACACCGGGGAGCTGTTTTTT. Encoded protein: CAGRGNGNTGELFF. This rearrangement joins TRBV2 to TRBJ2-2; TRBD2 might be the D (5 bases). The V end was cut by 11 bases, the J end by 1 base, with 14 bases between. Germline values: CDR1 SNHLY, CDR2 FYNNEI. The CDR3 is 14 residues long. The whole variable domain, remainder taken from reference TRBV2 and TRBJ2-2, is EPEVTQTPSHQVTQMGQEVILRCVPISNHLYFYWYRQILGQKVEFLVSFYNNEISEKSEIFDDQFSVERPDGSNFTLKIRSTKLEDSAMYFCAGRGNGNTGELFFGEGSRLTVL.

The CDR3 coding sequence is TGCGCCAGCAGCTTGGTGGGACAGGGCCAGGAGCAGTACTTC. Its translation: CASSLVGQGQEQYF. The chain combines TRBV5-1 with TRBJ2-7; TRBD1 matches 9 bases. Trimming removed 0 bases from V and 7 bases from J; junction bases left unmatched: 5. The V gene's germline CDR1 is SGHRS and CDR2 YFSETQ. This CDR3 spans 14 amino acids.

As for this clone: This specimen includes other DNA sequences encoding the same CDR3. V usage is TRBV2 and J usage is TRBJ2-1; 7 nucleotides agree with TRBD1. CDR1 and CDR2 from the germline V gene are SNHLY and FYNNEI. J gave up 4 bases and V 6 bases, and 3 bases lay outside the gene matches. This CDR3 region has 13 residues. In DNA, the CDR3 is TGTGCCAGCAGATCAGGGGGATACAATGAGCAGTTCTTC. Amino acids: CASRSGGYNEQFF.

V is TRBV25-1 and J is TRBJ2-3; 10 bases align to TRBD1. V shed 2 bases and J 3 bases; nucleotides not matched to a gene: 5. CDR1 is MGHDK and CDR2 is SYGVNS in the germline V gene. The CDR3 has 16 residues. CDR3 loop: CASSEGWDRGTDTQYF. Here the CDR3 DNA reads TGTGCCAGCAGTGAAGGTTGGGACAGGGGAACAGATACGCAGTATTTT.

The rearrangement joins TRBV10-1 to TRBJ2-3; the D gene is possibly TRBD1 (6 bases). The CDR3 runs 15 residues. The V gene's germline CDR1 is WNHNN and CDR2 SYGVQD (reference sequence). V was shortened by 6 bases and J by 5 bases, with 18 bases between the two germline ends. The CDR3 bases are TGCGCCAGCAGGGGTATCCAGGGGAGAATAGATACGCAGTATTTT. Translation gives CASRGIQGRIDTQYF.

This sequence joins TRBV5-6 and TRBJ2-1, with 8 nucleotides matching TRBD1. CDR1 and CDR2 (germline): SGHDT, YYEEEE. The CDR3 has 14 residues. V trimming: 4 bases; J trimming: 5 bases; junction bases outside the gene matches: 5. CDR3 loop: CASSQGTGDNEQFF. CDR3 sequence (DNA): TGTGCCAGCAGCCAGGGGACAGGCGACAATGAGCAGTTCTTC. The full variable domain, in which reference TRBV5-6 and TRBJ2-1 provide the parts outside the CDR3, is DAGVTQSPTHLIKTRGQQVTLRCSPKSGHDTVSWYQQALGQGPQFIFQYYEEEERQRGNFPDRFSGHQFPNYSSELNVNALLLGDSALYLCASSQGTGDNEQFFGPGTRLTVL.

The chain has TRBV7-9 and TRBJ2-1; 8 bases align to TRBD2. This CDR3 has 15 amino acids. The junction had 12 bases not matched to a gene; V was cut back by 6 bases and J by 8 bases. The germline CDR1 and CDR2 sequences are SEHNR and FQNEAQ (reference sequence). The CDR3 coding sequence is TGTGCCAGCAGTGTGCAAGAGCGGGAGTACGATGAGCAGTTCTTC. This codes for CASSVQEREYDEQFF.

The V gene is TRBV13, the J gene TRBJ2-7; 15 bases map to TRBD2. The V segment lost 5 bases and the J segment 7 bases; nucleotides outside the gene matches: 6. Germline-derived CDR1 and CDR2 are PRHDT and FYEKMQ (reference sequence). The CDR3 covers 15 residues. Here the CDR3 DNA reads TGTGCCAGCAGCCCTCGGACTAGCGGGAGGGGAGAGCAGTACTTC. It yields the protein CASSPRTSGRGEQYF.

The CDR3 DNA reads TGCGCCAGCAATACTCCGGGACAGGGAACCGGGGAGCTGTTTTTT. Its protein is CASNTPGQGTGELFF. This chain joins TRBV4-1 and TRBJ2-2; 9 nucleotides align to TRBD1. CDR3 length equals 15 residues. V shed 7 bases and J 5 bases; nucleotides not matched to a gene: 8. CDR1 is MGHRA and CDR2 is YSYEKL in the germline V gene.

The V gene is TRBV4-1, the J gene TRBJ2-1, with TRBD2 as a possible D gene (6 bases). Per germline, CDR1 MGHRA and CDR2 YSYEKL. The CDR3 spans 12 residues. V dropped 6 bases and J dropped 7 bases, with 10 bases sitting between them. The CDR3 region is CASSDSGNEQFF. CDR3 nucleotide sequence: TGCGCCAGCAGTGACAGCGGGAATGAGCAGTTCTTC.

This rearrangement joins TRBV7-9 to TRBJ2-5, with 9 bases aligning to TRBD1. The V segment lost 4 bases and the J segment 1 base; nucleotides outside the gene matches: 7. The CDR3 covers 16 residues. Germline values: CDR1 SEHNR, CDR2 FQNEAQ (reference sequence). For the CDR3, the DNA is TGTGCCAGCAGCTCATCCGGGACAGGGTCCCAAGAGACCCAGTACTTC. As protein: CASSSSGTGSQETQYF.

The genes are TRBV4-1 and TRBJ2-2; maybe TRBD1 (6 bases). This CDR3 has 14 residues. The V end was cut by 0 bases, the J end by 6 bases, with 8 bases between. Germline-derived CDR1 and CDR2 are MGHRA and YSYEKL. The CDR3 reads CASSQEKGAGELFF. CDR3 coding DNA: TGCGCCAGCAGCCAAGAGAAGGGGGCCGGGGAGCTGTTTTTT.

The chain employs TRBV29-1 and TRBJ1-6; D ambiguous. Germline CDR1 and CDR2: SQVTM and ANQGSEA. V was shortened by 4 bases and J by 7 bases, with 11 bases between the two germline ends. This CDR3 contains 13 residues. In nucleotides, the CDR3 is TGCAGCGTTGTTGAGACTTTCAATTCACCCCTCCACTTT. Its protein is CSVVETFNSPLHF.

Comment on this clone: The same CDR3 also results from other DNA sequences found in this sample. The V gene is TRBV2, the J gene TRBJ2-7; D not resolved. Germline lookup yields CDR1 SNHLY and CDR2 FYNNEI. This CDR3 has 12 residues. Trimming took 1 base from V and 3 from J, leaving 4 bases between them. The CDR3: CASSEGFYEQYF. DNA of the CDR3: TGTGCCAGCAGTGAAGGGTTCTACGAGCAGTACTTC.

This clone appeared a single time. The chain combines TRBV11-2 with TRBJ2-2; 8 bases are a match to TRBD1. Per the germline V gene, CDR1 is SGHAT and CDR2 is FQNNGV. The ends lost 7 bases at V and 4 bases at J; junction bases unmatched: 8. This CDR3 has 15 residues. DNA for the CDR3: TGTGCCAGCATCTACCTAACAGGGGGCACCGGGGAGCTGTTTTTT. This gives the protein CASIYLTGGTGELFF. Supplemented by reference TRBV11-2 and TRBJ2-2, the full variable domain reads EAGVAQSPRYKIIEKRQSVAFWCNPISGHATLYWYQQILGQGPKLLIQFQNNGVVDDSQLPKDRFSAERLKGVDSTLKIQPAKLEDSAVYLCASIYLTGGTGELFFGEGSRLTVL.

This rearrangement joins TRBV15 to TRBJ2-2; 8 bases map to TRBD1. The CDR3 consists of 17 residues. V shed 7 bases and J 0 bases; nucleotides not matched to a gene: 10. The germline V gene has CDR1 LNHNV and CDR2 YYDKDF (reference sequence). The CDR3 reads CATIQNRGSANTGELFF. CDR3 DNA: TGTGCCACCATCCAGAACAGGGGGAGCGCGAACACCGGGGAGCTGTTTTTT.

In the case of this clone: The sample carries other DNA sequences with the same CDR3. The chain joins TRBV19 to TRBJ2-7; 9 bases are shared with TRBD1. CDR3 length: 14 residues. The germline CDR1 and CDR2 sequences are LNHDA and SQIVND (reference sequence). The junction had 4 bases not matched to a gene; V was cut back by 4 bases and J by 3 bases. CDR3 sequence (DNA): TGTGCCAGTAGTACAGGACAGGGGATCTACGAGCAGTACTTC. Residues: CASSTGQGIYEQYF.

This chain connects TRBV6-5 to TRBJ2-1, with a tentative D call TRBD2 (5 bases). CDR3 length: 9 amino acids. Per the germline V gene, CDR1 is MNHEY and CDR2 is SVGAGI. The CDR3 nucleotides are TGTGCGAGAGGGAAAGAGCAGTTCTTC. Protein: CARGKEQFF.

The count of this clone is one. The chain is built from TRBV18 and TRBJ2-1, with TRBD1 matching 9 bases. Germline V gene lookup returns CDR1 KGHSH and CDR2 LQKENI. Germline trimming cut 6 bases from V and 3 bases from J; bases unmatched to any gene: 6. The CDR3 loop spans 15 amino acids. CDR3 in amino acids: CASSDDRGGYNEQFF. Here the CDR3 DNA reads TGTGCCAGCTCGGACGACAGGGGGGGCTACAATGAGCAGTTCTTC. Supplemented by reference TRBV18 and TRBJ2-1, the full variable domain reads NAGVMQNPRHLVRRRGQEARLRCSPMKGHSHVYWYRQLPEEGLKFMVYLQKENIIDESGMPKERFSAEFPKEGPSILRIQQVVRGDSAAYFCASSDDRGGYNEQFFGPGTRLTVL.

J is TRBJ1-5 and V is TRBV27, with TRBD1 matching over 10 bases. The CDR3 length is 14 residues. CDR1 is MNHEY, CDR2 SMNVEV, per germline (reference sequence). The V and J ends lost 6 bases and 2 bases, in that order; junction bases with no gene match: 1. The CDR3: CASRGTGGNQPQHF. The CDR3 DNA reads as TGTGCCAGCAGAGGGACAGGGGGCAATCAGCCCCAGCATTTT.

To note about this clone: The same CDR3 is also encoded by other DNA sequences in this sample. The chain employs TRBV27 and TRBJ2-2; perhaps TRBD2 as D (5 bases). V was clipped by 2 bases and J by 6 bases, with 7 bases between them. CDR1 is MNHEY, CDR2 SMNVEV, per germline (reference sequence). The CDR3 covers 13 residues. The CDR3 coding sequence is TGTGCCAGCAGTTTAACTAGGTCCGGGGAGCTGTTTTTT. Protein: CASSLTRSGELFF.

This clone appeared a few times. J is TRBJ2-7 and V is TRBV5-1; D is uncertain. The CDR3 totals 14 residues. The V gene's germline CDR1 is SGHRS and CDR2 YFSETQ. Trimming took 0 bases from V and 6 from J, leaving 13 bases between them. In DNA form, the CDR3 reads TGCGCCAGCAGCTTGGGGACGCCCGGGCTCGAGCAGTACTTC. Translated: CASSLGTPGLEQYF.

This rearrangement joins TRBV7-3 to TRBJ2-3, with a possible D match to TRBD2 (7 bases). V was cut by 1 base and J by 5 bases, with 13 bases left in between. The CDR3 consists of 15 residues. The V gene's germline CDR1 is SGHTA and CDR2 FQGTGA. CDR3 sequence (DNA): TGTGCCAGCAGCTTAATCGGGGGGCCGGGAGATACGCAGTATTTT. Translating gives CASSLIGGPGDTQYF.

The chain recombines TRBV13 with TRBJ1-2; possibly TRBD1 for D (6 bases). The CDR3 contains 15 residues. The V gene's germline CDR1 is PRHDT and CDR2 FYEKMQ (reference sequence). Trimming took off 4 bases at V and 5 bases at J, with 17 bases between the two ends. The CDR3 here is CASSSPGGQPYGYTF. The CDR3 DNA reads TGTGCCAGCAGCTCCCCCGGGGGGCAGCCGTATGGCTACACCTTC.

The sample holds a few counts of this clone. The chain employs TRBV7-6 and TRBJ1-2; possibly TRBD1 for D (6 bases). V lost 3 bases and J lost 8, with 16 bases in between. The CDR3 has 14 amino acids. Germline V gene data show CDR1 as SGHVS and CDR2 as FNYEAQ. CDR3 protein: CASSLAGHQDGYTF. DNA of the CDR3: TGTGCCAGCAGCTTGGCGGGACATCAAGACGGCTACACCTTC.

This clone showed up just once. The chain uses TRBV1 and TRBJ1-5. TRBV1 corresponds to a pseudogene. The CDR3 is 14 amino acids. The CDR3 bases are TGCACCAGCAGCCAAGACAGCCCCAATCAGCCCCAGCATTTT. It specifies CTSSQDSPNQPQHF.

The chain has TRBV9 and TRBJ2-7, with D possibly matching TRBD2 (5 bases). Deletions cut 3 bases from V and 6 bases from J, with 7 bases between. Germline CDR1 SGDLS, CDR2 YYNGEE. This CDR3 region has 11 residues. The CDR3 reads CASSAEGEQYF. The CDR3 coding sequence is TGTGCCAGCAGCGCAGAGGGCGAGCAGTACTTC.

This sequence joins TRBV2 and TRBJ1-5; D is possibly TRBD1 (6 bases). Germline assignment: CDR1 SNHLY and CDR2 FYNNEI. The CDR3 has 17 residues. V gave up 7 bases and J gave up 1 base, with 20 bases separating them. The CDR3 sequence is CASNRSPGGWSNQPQHF. The CDR3 DNA reads as TGTGCCAGCAATCGTTCACCGGGGGGCTGGAGCAATCAGCCCCAGCATTTT. Full variable domain (rest looked up from reference TRBV2 and TRBJ1-5): EPEVTQTPSHQVTQMGQEVILRCVPISNHLYFYWYRQILGQKVEFLVSFYNNEISEKSEIFDDQFSVERPDGSNFTLKIRSTKLEDSAMYFCASNRSPGGWSNQPQHFGDGTRLSIL.

The CDR3 DNA sequence: TGCAGCGTTGAGACAGGGGCCGCAGATACGCAGTATTTT. Protein sequence: CSVETGAADTQYF. The V call is TRBV29-1, the J call TRBJ2-3; 8 positions agree with TRBD1. J was trimmed by 4 bases and V by 3 bases; bases with no gene match: 3. The CDR3 has 13 amino acids. Germline V CDR1 and CDR2: SQVTM, ANQGSEA.

Notes on this clone: Other DNA sequences of this sample code for an identical CDR3. This chain connects TRBV7-9 to TRBJ2-7, with D unclear. V lost 6 bases and J 3 bases, leaving 9 bases between the germline ends. CDR3 length: 12 amino acids. Germline V CDR1 and CDR2: SEHNR, FQNEAQ (reference sequence). Here the CDR3 DNA reads TGTGCCAGCAGTTTCCAAGGCTACGAGCAGTACTTC. Protein product: CASSFQGYEQYF.